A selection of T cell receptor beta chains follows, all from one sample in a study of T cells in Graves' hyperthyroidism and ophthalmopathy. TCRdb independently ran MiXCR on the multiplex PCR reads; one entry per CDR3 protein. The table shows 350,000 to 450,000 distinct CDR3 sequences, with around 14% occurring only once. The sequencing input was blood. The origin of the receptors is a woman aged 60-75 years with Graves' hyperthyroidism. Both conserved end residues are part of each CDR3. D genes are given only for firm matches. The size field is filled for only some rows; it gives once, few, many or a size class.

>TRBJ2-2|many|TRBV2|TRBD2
CASLQTSGSTGELFF
TGTGCCAGCCTACAGACTAGCGGGAGTACCGGGGAGCTGTTTTTT
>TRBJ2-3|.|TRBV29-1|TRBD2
CSVEPPGLAGVMDTQYF
TGCAGCGTTGAGCCCCCGGGACTAGCGGGAGTAATGGATACGCAGTATTTT
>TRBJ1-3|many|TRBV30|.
CAWTPVLSGNTIYF
TGTGCCTGGACACCGGTTCTCTCTGGAAACACCATATATTTT
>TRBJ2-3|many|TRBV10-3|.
CAISESSGSTDTQYF
TGTGCCATCAGTGAGTCTAGCGGCAGCACAGATACGCAGTATTTT
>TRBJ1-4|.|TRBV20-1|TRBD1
CSASRDRGYTNEKLFF
TGCAGTGCGAGCCGGGACAGGGGTTACACTAATGAAAAACTGTTTTTT
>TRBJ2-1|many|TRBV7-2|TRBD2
CASSSEREWSYNEQFF
TGTGCCAGCAGCTCCGAGCGGGAGTGGTCCTACAATGAGCAGTTCTTC
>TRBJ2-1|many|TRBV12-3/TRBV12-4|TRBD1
CASSLFRVRGEQFF
TGTGCCAGCAGTTTGTTCAGGGTCAGGGGGGAGCAGTTCTTC
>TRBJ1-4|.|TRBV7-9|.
CASSTGHDGTNEKLFF
TGTGCCAGCAGCACCGGACACGACGGAACTAATGAAAAACTGTTTTTT
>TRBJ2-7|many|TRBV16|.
CASSQSSRDEQYF
TGTGCCAGCAGCCAATCTTCCAGGGACGAGCAGTACTTC
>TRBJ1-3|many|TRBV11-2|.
CASSFLDRRNTIYF
TGTGCCAGCAGCTTCCTGGACAGAAGAAACACCATATATTTT
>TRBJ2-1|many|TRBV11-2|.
CASSLDGLASNEQFF
TGTGCCAGCAGCTTAGATGGCCTAGCAAGCAATGAGCAGTTCTTC
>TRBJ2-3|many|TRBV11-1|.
CASSFAGTITDTQYF
TGTGCCAGCAGCTTCGCCGGGACCATCACAGATACGCAGTATTTT
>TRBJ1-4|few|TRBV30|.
CACRGRAENEKLFF
TGTGCCTGTCGAGGGAGGGCCGAAAATGAAAAACTGTTTTTT
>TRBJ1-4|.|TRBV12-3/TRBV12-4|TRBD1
CASSLRQGSEKLFF
TGTGCCAGCAGTCTAAGACAGGGATCCGAAAAACTGTTTTTT
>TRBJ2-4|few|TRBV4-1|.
CASSQTVIRNLAKNIQYF
TGCGCCAGCAGCCAAACGGTCATCAGAAACCTGGCCAAAAACATTCAGTACTTC
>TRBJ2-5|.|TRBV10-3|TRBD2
CAIRTTSAETQYF
TGTGCCATCAGGACAACTAGCGCTGAGACCCAGTACTTC
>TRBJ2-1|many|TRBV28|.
CATTNPIADEQFF
TGTGCCACCACTAACCCCATAGCGGATGAGCAGTTCTTC
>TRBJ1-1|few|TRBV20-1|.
CSARDRRWVAEAFF
TGCAGTGCTAGAGATCGAAGGTGGGTGGCTGAAGCTTTCTTT
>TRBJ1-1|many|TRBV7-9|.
CASSSRGAKRGAFF
TGTGCCAGCAGCTCCCGAGGGGCTAAGAGAGGAGCTTTCTTT
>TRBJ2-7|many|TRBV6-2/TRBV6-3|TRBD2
CASSYSGLAGRLGQYF
TGTGCCAGCAGTTACTCAGGGCTAGCGGGCCGCCTTGGGCAGTACTTC
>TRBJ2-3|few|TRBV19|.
CASSMDGSSTDTQYF
TGTGCCAGTAGTATGGACGGATCTAGCACAGATACGCAGTATTTT
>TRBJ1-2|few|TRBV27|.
CASSLRSNYGYTF
TGTGCCAGCAGTCTAAGGAGTAACTATGGCTACACCTTC
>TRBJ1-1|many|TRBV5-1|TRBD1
CASSPTTGGLNTEAFF
TGCGCCAGCAGCCCCACAACAGGGGGTTTGAACACTGAAGCTTTCTTT
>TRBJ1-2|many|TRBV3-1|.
CASSQVGSYGYTF
TGTGCCAGCAGCCAAGTTGGGAGCTATGGCTACACCTTC
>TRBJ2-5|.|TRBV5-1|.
CASKGSDQETQYF
TGCGCCAGCAAGGGGAGTGACCAAGAGACCCAGTACTTC
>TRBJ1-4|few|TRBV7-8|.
CASSKPPTPPEKLFF
TGTGCCAGCTCCAAACCCCCAACCCCCCCTGAAAAACTGTTTTTT
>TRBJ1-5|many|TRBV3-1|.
CASSQGGGAWQPQHF
TGTGCCAGCAGCCAAGGGGGGGGGGCTTGGCAGCCCCAGCATTTT
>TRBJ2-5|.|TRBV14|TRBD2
CASSQGAQLAGQETQYF
TGTGCCAGCAGCCAAGGGGCGCAACTAGCGGGACAAGAGACCCAGTACTTC
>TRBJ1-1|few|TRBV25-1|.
CASSGSGVVAFF
TGTGCCAGCAGTGGATCAGGGGTGGTAGCTTTCTTT
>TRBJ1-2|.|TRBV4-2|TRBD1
CASRPGTGGFYGYTF
TGTGCCAGCCGTCCAGGGACAGGGGGATTCTATGGCTACACCTTC
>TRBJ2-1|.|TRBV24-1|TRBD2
CATSSGTLSYNEQFF
TGTGCCACCTCGAGCGGGACCCTCTCCTACAATGAGCAGTTCTTC
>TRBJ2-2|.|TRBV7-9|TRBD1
CASSLGGDRGNPGELFF
TGTGCCAGCAGCTTGGGGGGCGACAGGGGGAATCCCGGGGAGCTGTTTTTT
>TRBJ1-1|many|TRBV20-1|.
CSAPQGNTEAFF
TGCAGTGCGCCACAGGGGAACACTGAAGCTTTCTTT
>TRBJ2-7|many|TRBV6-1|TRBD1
CASSSPGWTGTYEQYF
TGTGCCAGCAGTTCCCCTGGATGGACAGGGACCTACGAGCAGTACTTC
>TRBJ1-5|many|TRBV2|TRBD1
CASSGDRNSNQPQHF
TGTGCCAGCAGCGGGGACAGAAATAGCAATCAGCCCCAGCATTTT
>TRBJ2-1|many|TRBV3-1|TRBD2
CASSLTEAGSDEQFF
TGTGCCAGCAGCCTCACGGAAGCGGGAAGCGATGAGCAGTTCTTC
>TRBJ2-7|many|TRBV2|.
CASSNTGSSYEQYF
TGTGCCAGCAGTAATACAGGCTCATCCTACGAGCAGTACTTC
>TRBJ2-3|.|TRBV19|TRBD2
CASSITSASGDTQYF
TGTGCCAGTAGTATAACTAGCGCGTCGGGAGATACGCAGTATTTT
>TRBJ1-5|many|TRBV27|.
CASSLNRAQPQHF
TGTGCCAGCAGTTTAAACAGGGCTCAGCCCCAGCATTTT
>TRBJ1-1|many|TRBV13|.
CASSPGHRNTEAFF
TGTGCCAGCAGCCCGGGACACCGGAACACTGAAGCTTTCTTT
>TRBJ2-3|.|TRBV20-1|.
CSAGPPSTDTQYF
TGCAGTGCTGGCCCCCCCAGCACAGATACGCAGTATTTT
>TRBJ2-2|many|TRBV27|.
CASSFQSGASGELFF
TGTGCCAGCAGTTTTCAATCGGGGGCGTCCGGGGAGCTGTTTTTT
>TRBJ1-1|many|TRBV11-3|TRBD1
CASSLGQALNTEAFF
TGTGCCAGCAGCTTGGGACAGGCCCTGAACACTGAAGCTTTCTTT
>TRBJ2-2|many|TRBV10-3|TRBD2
CAISENGLGPGELFF
TGTGCCATCAGTGAGAATGGACTAGGCCCCGGGGAGCTGTTTTTT
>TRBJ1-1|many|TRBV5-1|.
CASSLAGRRNTEAFF
TGCGCCAGCAGCTTGGCTGGGAGGAGGAACACTGAAGCTTTCTTT
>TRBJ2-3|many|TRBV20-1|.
CSAPHGWAPDTQYF
TGCAGTGCCCCCCATGGGTGGGCCCCAGATACGCAGTATTTT
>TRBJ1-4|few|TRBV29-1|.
CSVGVTTRKLFF
TGCAGCGTGGGGGTAACCACCCGAAAACTGTTTTTT
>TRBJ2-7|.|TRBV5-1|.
CASSLEGDFYEQYF
TGCGCCAGCAGCTTGGAAGGAGACTTCTACGAGCAGTACTTC
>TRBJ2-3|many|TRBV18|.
CASSPSDFSTDTQYF
TGTGCCAGCTCACCCTCGGACTTTTCCACAGATACGCAGTATTTT
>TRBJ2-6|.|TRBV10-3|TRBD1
CAISELQGKASGANVLTF
TGTGCCATCAGTGAGTTACAGGGGAAGGCTTCTGGGGCCAACGTCCTGACTTTC
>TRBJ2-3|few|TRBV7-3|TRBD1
CASSSLPGTGKYF
TGTGCCAGCAGCTCGCTGCCCGGGACAGGGAAGTATTTT
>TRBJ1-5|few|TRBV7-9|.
CASSLSTSNQPQHF
TGTGCCAGCAGCTTATCAACCTCCAATCAGCCCCAGCATTTT
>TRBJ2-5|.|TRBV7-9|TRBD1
CASSPQGAEGETQYF
TGTGCCAGCAGCCCACAGGGGGCCGAGGGAGAGACCCAGTACTTC